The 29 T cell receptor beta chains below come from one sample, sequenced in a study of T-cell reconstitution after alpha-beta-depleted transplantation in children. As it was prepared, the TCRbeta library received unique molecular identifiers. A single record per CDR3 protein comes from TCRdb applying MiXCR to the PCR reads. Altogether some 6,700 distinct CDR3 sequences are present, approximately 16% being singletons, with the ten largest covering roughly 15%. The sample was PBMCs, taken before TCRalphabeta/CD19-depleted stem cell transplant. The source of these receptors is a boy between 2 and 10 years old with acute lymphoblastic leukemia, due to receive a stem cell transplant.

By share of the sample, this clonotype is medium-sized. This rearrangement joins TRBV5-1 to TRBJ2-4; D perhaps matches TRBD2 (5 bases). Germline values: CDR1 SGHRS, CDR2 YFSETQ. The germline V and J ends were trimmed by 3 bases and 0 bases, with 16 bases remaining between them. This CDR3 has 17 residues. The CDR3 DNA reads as TGCGCCAGCAGCTCGTCCCCAGGACTGGGAGCCAAAAACATTCAGTACTTC. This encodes CASSSSPGLGAKNIQYF.

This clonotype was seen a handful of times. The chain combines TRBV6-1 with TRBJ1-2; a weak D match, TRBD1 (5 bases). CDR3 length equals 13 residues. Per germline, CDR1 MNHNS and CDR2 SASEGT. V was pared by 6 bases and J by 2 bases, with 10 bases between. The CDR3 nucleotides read TGTGCCAGCAGGGGGACGGCCAACTATGGCTACACCTTC. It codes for CASRGTANYGYTF.

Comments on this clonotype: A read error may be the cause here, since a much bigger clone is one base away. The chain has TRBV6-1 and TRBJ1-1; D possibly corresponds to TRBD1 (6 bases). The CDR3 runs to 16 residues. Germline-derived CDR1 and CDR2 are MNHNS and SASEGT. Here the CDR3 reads CASRGGPGHPNTEVFF. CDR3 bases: TGTGCCAGCAGGGGAGGTCCGGGACACCCGAACACTGAAGTTTTCTTT.

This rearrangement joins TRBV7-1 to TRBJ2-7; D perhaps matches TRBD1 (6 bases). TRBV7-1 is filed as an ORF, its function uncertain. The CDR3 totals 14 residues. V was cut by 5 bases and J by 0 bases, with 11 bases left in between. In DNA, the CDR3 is TGTGCCAGCAGCCCGAGGACAGCCTCCTACGAGCAGTACTTC. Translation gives CASSPRTASYEQYF.

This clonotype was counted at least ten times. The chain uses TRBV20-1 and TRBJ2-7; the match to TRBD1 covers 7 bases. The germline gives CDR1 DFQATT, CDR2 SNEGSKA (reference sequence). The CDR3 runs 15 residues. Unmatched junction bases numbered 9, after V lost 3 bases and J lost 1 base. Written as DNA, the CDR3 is TGCAGTGCTAGTTCGGTAGGACAGGCGTCCTACGAGCAGTACTTC. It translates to CSASSVGQASYEQYF.

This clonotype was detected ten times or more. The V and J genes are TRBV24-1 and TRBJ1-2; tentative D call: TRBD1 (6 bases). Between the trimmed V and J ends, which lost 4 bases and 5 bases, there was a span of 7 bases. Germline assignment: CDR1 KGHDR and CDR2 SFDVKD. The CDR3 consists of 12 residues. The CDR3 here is CATSEQGYGYTF. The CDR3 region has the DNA TGTGCCACCAGTGAACAGGGTTATGGCTACACCTTC.

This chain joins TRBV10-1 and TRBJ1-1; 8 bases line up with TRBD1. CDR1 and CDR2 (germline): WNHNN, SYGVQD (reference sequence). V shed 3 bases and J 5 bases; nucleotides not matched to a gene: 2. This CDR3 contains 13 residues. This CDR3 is CASSDRGRTEAFF. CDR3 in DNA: TGCGCCAGCAGTGACAGGGGGCGAACTGAAGCTTTCTTT.

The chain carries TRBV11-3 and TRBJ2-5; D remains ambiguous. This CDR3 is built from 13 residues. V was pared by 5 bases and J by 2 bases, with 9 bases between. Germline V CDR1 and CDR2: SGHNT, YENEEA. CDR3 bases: TGTGCCAGCAGCGGGGTCGCTCAAGAGACCCAGTACTTC. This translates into CASSGVAQETQYF.

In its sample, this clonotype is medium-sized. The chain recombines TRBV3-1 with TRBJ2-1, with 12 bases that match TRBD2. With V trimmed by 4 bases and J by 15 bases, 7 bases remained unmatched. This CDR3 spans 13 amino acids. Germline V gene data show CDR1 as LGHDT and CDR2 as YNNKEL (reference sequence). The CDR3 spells CASSPSGGAVLFF. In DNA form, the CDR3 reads TGTGCCAGCAGCCCTAGCGGGGGGGCCGTCTTGTTCTTC.

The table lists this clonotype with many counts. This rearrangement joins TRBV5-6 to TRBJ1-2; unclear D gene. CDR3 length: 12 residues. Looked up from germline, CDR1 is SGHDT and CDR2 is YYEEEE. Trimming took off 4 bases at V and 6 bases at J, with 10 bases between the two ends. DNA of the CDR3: TGTGCCAGCAGCCTCGGACCGGATGGCTACACCTTC. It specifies CASSLGPDGYTF.

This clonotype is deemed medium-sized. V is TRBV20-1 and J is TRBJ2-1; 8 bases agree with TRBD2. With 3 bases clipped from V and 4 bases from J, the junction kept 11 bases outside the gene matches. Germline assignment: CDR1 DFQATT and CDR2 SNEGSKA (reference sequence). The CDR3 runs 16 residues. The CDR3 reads CSASGALSGVYNEQFF. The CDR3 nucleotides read TGCAGTGCTAGTGGGGCGCTTAGCGGGGTATACAATGAGCAGTTCTTC.

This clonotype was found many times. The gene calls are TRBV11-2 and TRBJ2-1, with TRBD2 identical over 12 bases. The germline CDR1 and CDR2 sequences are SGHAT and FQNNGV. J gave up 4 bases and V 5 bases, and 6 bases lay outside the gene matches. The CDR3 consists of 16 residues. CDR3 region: CASSLRLAGGYNEQFF. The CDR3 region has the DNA TGTGCCAGCAGCCTCAGGCTAGCGGGGGGGTACAATGAGCAGTTCTTC.

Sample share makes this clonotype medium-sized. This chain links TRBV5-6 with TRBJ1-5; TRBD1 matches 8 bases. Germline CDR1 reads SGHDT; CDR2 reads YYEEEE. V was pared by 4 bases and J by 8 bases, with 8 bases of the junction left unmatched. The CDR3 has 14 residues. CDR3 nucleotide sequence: TGTGCCAGCAGCCCGACAGGGGCAACGGAGCCCCAGCATTTT. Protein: CASSPTGATEPQHF.

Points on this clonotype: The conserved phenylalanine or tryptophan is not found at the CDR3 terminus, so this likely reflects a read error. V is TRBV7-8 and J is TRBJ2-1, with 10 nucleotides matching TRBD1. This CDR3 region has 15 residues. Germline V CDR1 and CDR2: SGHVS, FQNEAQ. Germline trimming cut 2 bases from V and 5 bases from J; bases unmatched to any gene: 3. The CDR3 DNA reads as TGTGCCAGCAGCTTAAGGGACAGGGGACACAATGAGCAGTTCTGC. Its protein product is CASSLRDRGHNEQFC.

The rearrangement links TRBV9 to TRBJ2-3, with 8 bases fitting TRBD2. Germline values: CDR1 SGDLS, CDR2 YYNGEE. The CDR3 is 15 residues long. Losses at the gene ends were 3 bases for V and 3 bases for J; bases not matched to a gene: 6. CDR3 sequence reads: CASSEDGGETDTQYF. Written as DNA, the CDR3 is TGTGCCAGCAGCGAAGACGGGGGGGAGACAGATACGCAGTATTTT.

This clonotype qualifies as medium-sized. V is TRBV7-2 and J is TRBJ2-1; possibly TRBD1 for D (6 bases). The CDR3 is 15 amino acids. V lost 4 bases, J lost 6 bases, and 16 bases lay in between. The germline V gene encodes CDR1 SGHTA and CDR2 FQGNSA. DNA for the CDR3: TGTGCCAGCAGCTCCGACTCCCAGGACAGCAATGAGCAGTTCTTC. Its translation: CASSSDSQDSNEQFF.

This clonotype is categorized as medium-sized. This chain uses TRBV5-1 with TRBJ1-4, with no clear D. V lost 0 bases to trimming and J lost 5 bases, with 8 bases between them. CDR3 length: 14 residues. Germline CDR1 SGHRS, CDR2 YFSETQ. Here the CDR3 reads CASSLVWSNEKLFF. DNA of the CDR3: TGCGCCAGCAGCTTGGTGTGGTCCAATGAAAAACTGTTTTTT.

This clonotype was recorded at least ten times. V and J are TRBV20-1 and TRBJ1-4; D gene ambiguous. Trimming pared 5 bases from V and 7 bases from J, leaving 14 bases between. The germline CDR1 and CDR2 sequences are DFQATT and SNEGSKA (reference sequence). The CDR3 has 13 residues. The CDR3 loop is CSALRLYLEKLFF. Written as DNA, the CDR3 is TGCAGTGCTCTCCGGTTATATCTTGAAAAACTGTTTTTT.

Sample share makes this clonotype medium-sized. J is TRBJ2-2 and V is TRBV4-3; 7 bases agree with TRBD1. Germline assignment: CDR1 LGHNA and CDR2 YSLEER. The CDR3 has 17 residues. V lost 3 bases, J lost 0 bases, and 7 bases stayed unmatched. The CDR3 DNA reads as TGCGCCAGCAGCCACCCCCAAGGGGGCCCGAACACCGGGGAGCTGTTTTTT. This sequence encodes CASSHPQGGPNTGELFF.

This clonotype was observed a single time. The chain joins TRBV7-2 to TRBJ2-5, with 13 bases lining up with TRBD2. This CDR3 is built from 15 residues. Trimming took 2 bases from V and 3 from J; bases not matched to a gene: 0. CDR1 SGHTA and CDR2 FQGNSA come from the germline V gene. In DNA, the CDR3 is TGTGCCAGCAGCTTAACTAGCGGGGGGGAAGAGACCCAGTACTTC. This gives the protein CASSLTSGGEETQYF.

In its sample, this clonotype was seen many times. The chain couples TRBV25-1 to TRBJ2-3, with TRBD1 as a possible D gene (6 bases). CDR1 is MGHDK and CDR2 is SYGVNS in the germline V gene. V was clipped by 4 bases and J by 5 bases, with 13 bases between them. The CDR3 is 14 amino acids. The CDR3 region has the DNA TGTGCCAGCAGTGTTACAGGGTGGGGAGATACGCAGTATTTT. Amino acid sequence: CASSVTGWGDTQYF.

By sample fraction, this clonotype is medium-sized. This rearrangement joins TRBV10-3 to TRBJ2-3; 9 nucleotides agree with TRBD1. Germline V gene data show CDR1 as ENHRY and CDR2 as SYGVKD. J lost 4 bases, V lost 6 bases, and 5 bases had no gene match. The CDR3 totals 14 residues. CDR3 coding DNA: TGTGCCATCAGCCGGACAGGGGAGGCAGATACGCAGTATTTT. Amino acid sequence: CAISRTGEADTQYF.

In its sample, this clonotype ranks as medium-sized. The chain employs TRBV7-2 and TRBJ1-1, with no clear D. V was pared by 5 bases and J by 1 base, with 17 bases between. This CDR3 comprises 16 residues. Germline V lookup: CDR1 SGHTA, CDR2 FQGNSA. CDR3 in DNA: TGTGCCAGCAGCCCTTCAATGATGACCTCGAACACTGAAGCTTTCTTT. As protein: CASSPSMMTSNTEAFF.

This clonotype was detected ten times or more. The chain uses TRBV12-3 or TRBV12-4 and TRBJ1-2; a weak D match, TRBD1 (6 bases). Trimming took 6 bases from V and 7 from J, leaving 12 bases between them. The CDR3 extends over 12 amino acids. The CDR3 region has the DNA TGTGCCAGCAGGAAGGGGGGTGGTGGCTACACCTTC. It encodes CASRKGGGGYTF.

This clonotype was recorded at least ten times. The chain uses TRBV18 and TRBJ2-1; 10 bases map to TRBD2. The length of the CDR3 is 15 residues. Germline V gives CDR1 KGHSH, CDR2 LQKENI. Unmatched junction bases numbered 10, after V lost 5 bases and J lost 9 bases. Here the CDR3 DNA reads TGTGCCAGCTCATCGGGTCCGGGACTAGCGAGTGAGCAGTTCTTC. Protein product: CASSSGPGLASEQFF.

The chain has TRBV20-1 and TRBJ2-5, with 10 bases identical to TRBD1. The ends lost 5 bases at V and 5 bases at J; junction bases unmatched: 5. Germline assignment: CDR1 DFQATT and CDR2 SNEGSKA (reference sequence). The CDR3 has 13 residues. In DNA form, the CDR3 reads TGCAGTGCTCAGACAGGGGGCTGGGAGACCCAGTACTTC. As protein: CSAQTGGWETQYF.

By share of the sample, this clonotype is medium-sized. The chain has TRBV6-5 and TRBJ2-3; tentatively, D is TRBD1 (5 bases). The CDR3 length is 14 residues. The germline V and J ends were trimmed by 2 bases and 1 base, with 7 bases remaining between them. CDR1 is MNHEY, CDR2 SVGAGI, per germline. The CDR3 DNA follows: TGTGCCAGCAGTTACAGGGGCCGCACAGATACGCAGTATTTT. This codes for CASSYRGRTDTQYF.

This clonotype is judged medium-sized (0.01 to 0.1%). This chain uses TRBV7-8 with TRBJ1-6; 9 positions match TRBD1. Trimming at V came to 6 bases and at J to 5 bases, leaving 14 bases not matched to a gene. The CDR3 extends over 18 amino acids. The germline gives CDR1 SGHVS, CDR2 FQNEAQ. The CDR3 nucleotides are TGTGCCAGCAGTTCTCGAACAGGGGGCTTTTCGAATAATTCACCCCTCCACTTT. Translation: CASSSRTGGFSNNSPLHF.

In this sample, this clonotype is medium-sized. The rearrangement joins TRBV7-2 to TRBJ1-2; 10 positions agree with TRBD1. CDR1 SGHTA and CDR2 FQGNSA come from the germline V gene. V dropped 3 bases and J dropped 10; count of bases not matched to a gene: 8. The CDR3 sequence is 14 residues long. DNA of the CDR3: TGTGCCAGCAGCTTCTCGGGGGGACAGGGGTTCTACACCTTC. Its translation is CASSFSGGQGFYTF. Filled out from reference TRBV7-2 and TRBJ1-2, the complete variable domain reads GAGVSQSPSNKVTEKGKDVELRCDPISGHTALYWYRQSLGQGLEFLIYFQGNSAPDKSGLPSDRFSAERTGGSVSTLTIQRTQQEDSAVYLCASSFSGGQGFYTFGSGTRLTVV.